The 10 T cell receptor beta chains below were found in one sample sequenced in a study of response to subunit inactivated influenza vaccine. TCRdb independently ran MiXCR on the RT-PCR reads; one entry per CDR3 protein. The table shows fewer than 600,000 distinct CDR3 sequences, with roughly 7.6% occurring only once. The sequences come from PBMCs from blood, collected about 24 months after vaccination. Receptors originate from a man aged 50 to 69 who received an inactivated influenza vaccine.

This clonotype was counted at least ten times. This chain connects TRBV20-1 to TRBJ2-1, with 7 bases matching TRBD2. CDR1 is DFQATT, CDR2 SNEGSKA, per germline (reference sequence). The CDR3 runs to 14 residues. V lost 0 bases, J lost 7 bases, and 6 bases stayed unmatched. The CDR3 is CSARDLLAGNEQFF. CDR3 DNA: TGCAGTGCTAGAGATTTATTAGCGGGTAATGAGCAGTTCTTC.

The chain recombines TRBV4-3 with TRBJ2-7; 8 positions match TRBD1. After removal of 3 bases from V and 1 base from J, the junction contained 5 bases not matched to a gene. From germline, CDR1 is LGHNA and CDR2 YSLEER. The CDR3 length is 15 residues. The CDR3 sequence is CASSHWTGSSYEQYF. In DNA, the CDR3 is TGCGCCAGCAGCCACTGGACAGGGTCATCCTACGAGCAGTACTTC.

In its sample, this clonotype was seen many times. Here the CDR3 DNA reads TGCGCCAGCAGCCAATCGACAGATTCACCCCTCCACTTT. It is translated as CASSQSTDSPLHF. This chain links TRBV4-3 with TRBJ1-6, with D tentatively TRBD1 (5 bases). The CDR3 contains 13 residues. Germline CDR1 is LGHNA and CDR2 is YSLEER. V shed 2 bases and J shed 8 bases, with 7 bases lying between them.

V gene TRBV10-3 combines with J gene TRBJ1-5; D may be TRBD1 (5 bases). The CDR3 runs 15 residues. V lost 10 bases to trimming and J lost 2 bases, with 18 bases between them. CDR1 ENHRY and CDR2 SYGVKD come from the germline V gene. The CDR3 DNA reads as TGTGCCACGCCGTACAGGCTACAGGGCAATCAGCCCCAGCATTTT. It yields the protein CATPYRLQGNQPQHF.

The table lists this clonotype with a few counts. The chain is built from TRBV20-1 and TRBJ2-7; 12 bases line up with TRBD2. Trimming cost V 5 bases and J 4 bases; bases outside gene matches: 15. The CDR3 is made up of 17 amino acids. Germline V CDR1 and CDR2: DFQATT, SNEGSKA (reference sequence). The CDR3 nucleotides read TGCAGTGCTGCCGCCCGACTAGCGGGGGCTTCGTCGTACGAGCAGTACTTC. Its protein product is CSAAARLAGASSYEQYF.

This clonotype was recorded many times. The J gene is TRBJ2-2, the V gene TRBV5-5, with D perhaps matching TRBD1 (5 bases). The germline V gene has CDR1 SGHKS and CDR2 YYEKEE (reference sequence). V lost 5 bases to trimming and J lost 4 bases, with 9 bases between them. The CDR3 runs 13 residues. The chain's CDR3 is CASSFTGTGELFF. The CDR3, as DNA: TGTGCCAGCAGTTTTACAGGCACCGGGGAGCTGTTTTTT.

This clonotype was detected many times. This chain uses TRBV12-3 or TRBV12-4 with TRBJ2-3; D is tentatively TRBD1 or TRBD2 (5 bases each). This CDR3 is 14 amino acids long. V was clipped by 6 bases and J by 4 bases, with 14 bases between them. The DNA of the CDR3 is TGTGCCAGCAGCCGACGGGGCCCGCCAGATACGCAGTATTTT. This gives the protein CASSRRGPPDTQYF.

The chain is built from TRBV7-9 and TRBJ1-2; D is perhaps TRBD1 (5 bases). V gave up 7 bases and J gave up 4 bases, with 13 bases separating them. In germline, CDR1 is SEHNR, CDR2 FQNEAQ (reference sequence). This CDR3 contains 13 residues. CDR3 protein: CASTSAGSYGYTF. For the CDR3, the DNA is TGTGCCAGCACCTCGGCAGGGAGCTATGGCTACACCTTC. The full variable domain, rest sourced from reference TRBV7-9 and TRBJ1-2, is DTGVSQNPRHKITKRGQNVTFRCDPISEHNRLYWYRQTLGQGPEFLTYFQNEAQLEKSRLLSDRFSAERPKGSFSTLEIQRTEQGDSAMYLCASTSAGSYGYTFGSGTRLTVV.

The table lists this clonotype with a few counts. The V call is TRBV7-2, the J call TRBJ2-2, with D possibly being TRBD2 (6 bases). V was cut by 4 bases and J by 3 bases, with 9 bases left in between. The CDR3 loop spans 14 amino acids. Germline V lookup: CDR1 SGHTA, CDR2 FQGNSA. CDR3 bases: TGTGCCAGCAGCTCTAGCGACTACACCGGGGAGCTGTTTTTT. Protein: CASSSSDYTGELFF. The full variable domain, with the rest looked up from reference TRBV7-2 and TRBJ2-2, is GAGVSQSPSNKVTEKGKDVELRCDPISGHTALYWYRQSLGQGLEFLIYFQGNSAPDKSGLPSDRFSAERTGGSVSTLTIQRTQQEDSAVYLCASSSSDYTGELFFGEGSRLTVL.

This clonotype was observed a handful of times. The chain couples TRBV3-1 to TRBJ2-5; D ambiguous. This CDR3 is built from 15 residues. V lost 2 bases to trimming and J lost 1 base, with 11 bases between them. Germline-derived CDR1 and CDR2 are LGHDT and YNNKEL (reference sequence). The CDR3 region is CASSQPLTSQETQYF. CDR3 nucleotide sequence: TGTGCCAGCAGCCAACCTTTGACATCCCAAGAGACCCAGTACTTC.